This T cell receptor beta chain is from a study of blood T cells in healthy people across ages. This clonotype came up a few times. V gave up 6 bases and J gave up 4 bases, with 10 bases separating them. Germline lookup yields CDR1 MNHNS and CDR2 SASEGT. The CDR3 covers 12 residues. The use of a sample-barcoded 5' primer and a J-beta primer mix characterized a second PCR of roughly 7 to 11 cycles. In TCRdb, the 5' RACE reads were re-called with MiXCR into one record per CDR3 protein. The sample shows approximately 900,000 distinct CDR3 sequences, around 29% of them seen only once. These data also formed part of another study, on T cells of mothers and their children. As that study records: All donors were healthy and Caucasian; they were a few mothers and their six children.

The chain links TRBV6-1 to TRBJ2-7; no definite D call. Material: blood. This TCR derives from a woman aged 35 to 49 in good health. CDR3 in DNA: TGTGCCAGCAGGCCACAGTTGTACGAGCAGTACTTC. Its translation is CASRPQLYEQYF.